In this sample, the clone carrying this TCR beta chain turned up many times. The entry originates in a study of low-dose radiotherapy and immunotherapy resistance in tumors. Study as a whole: Participants in Cohort 1 were administered 0.5 Gy per fraction at 2-week intervals, to a cumulative dose of 6.5 Gy. It was every two weeks, one day before radiation and immunotherapy, that intravenous cyclophosphamide 200 mg/m2 was given.

With TRAV- and TRBV-specific primers, first-strand cDNA was made, covering the alpha and beta chains. Using a constant-region primer together with a V-primer adapter, TCRs were subjected to roughly 20 PCR cycles of amplification. From the reads, TCRdb called clonotypes with MiXCR, one entry per CDR3 protein. The sample includes tens of thousands of distinct CDR3 sequences, 17% of them seen just once. V was pared by 6 bases and J by 4 bases, with 15 bases between. CDR3 length: 14 amino acids. Germline-derived CDR1 and CDR2 are SGHTA and FQGNSA. The time point was: after trial treatment. Sample treatment: LDRT plus nivolumab, ipilimumab, low-dose cyclophosphamide and aspirin (RACIN trial). Nivolumab, ipilimumab, aspirin, low-dose cyclophosphamide and low-dose radiotherapy were given to donors.

This sequence was found in a male donor with prostate cancer. The material was PBMCs, obtained after low-dose radiotherapy plus immunotherapy. The chain carries TRBV7-2 and TRBJ1-2; D is undetermined. The CDR3 spells CASRSETAFYGYTF. Here the CDR3 DNA reads TGTGCCAGCAGGAGTGAGACGGCATTCTATGGCTACACCTTC.